The entry below gives a single T cell receptor (beta chain) sequence along with its context. Antigen: not known. This record comes from a study of T cell responses to AZD1222 COVID-19 vaccine. The study, taken as a whole, reports: Repertoires were sampled only after the peak T cell response.

This CDR3 has 15 amino acids. V was clipped by 3 bases and J by 0 bases, with 8 bases between them. CDR1 and CDR2 (germline): LGHNA, YNFKEQ. Repertoires were generated with immunoSEQ multiplex PCR, while TCRdb's copy carries only in-frame clones and drops some. Of around 140,000 clones listed, roughly 89% were seen once; the top ten hold roughly 5.1%. This receptor was taken from an adult in good health. Sequenced material: peripheral blood, taken on day 0 of AZD1222 vaccination. This sequence joins TRBV4-2 and TRBJ1-4, with unresolved D. The CDR3 coding sequence is TGTGCCAGCAGCCAGCTGCCCGCAACTAATGAAAAACTGTTTTTT. Its protein is CASSQLPATNEKLFF.